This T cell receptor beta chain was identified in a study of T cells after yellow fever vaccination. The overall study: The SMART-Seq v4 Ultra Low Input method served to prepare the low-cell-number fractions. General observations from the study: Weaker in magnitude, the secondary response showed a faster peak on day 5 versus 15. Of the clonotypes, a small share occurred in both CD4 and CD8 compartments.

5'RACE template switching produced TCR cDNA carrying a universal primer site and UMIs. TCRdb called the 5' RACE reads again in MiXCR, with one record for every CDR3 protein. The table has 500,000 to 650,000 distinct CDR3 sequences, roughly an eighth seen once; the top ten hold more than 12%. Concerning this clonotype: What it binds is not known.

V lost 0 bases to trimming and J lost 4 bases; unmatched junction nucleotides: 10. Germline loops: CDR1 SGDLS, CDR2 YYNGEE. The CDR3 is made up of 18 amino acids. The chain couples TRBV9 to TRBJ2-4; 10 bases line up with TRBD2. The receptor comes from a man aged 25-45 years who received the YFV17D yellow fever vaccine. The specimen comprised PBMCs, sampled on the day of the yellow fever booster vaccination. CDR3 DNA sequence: TGTGCCAGCAGCGTAGGGCCAGCGGGAGGGCCGACAAAAAACATTCAGTACTTC. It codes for CASSVGPAGGPTKNIQYF.